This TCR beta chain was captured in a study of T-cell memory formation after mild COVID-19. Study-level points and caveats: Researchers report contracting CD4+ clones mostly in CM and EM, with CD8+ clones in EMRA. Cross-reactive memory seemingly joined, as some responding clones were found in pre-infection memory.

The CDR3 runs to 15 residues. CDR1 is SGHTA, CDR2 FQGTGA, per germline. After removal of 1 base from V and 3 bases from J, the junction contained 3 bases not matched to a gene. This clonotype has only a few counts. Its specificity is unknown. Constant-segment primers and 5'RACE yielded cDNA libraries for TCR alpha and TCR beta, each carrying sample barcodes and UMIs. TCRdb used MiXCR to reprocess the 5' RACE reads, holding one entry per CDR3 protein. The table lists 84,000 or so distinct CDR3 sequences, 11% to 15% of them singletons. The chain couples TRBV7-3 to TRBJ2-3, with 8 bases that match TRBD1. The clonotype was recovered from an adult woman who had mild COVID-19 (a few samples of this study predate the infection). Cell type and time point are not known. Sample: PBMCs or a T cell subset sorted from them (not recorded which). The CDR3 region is CASSLSRGRTDTQYF. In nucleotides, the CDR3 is TGTGCCAGCAGCTTAAGCAGGGGGCGGACAGATACGCAGTATTTT. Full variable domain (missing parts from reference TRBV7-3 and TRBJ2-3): GAGVSQTPSNKVTEKGKYVELRCDPISGHTALYWYRQSLGQGPEFLIYFQGTGAADDSGLPNDRFFAVRPEGSVSTLKIQRTERGDSAVYLCASSLSRGRTDTQYFGPGTRLTVL.